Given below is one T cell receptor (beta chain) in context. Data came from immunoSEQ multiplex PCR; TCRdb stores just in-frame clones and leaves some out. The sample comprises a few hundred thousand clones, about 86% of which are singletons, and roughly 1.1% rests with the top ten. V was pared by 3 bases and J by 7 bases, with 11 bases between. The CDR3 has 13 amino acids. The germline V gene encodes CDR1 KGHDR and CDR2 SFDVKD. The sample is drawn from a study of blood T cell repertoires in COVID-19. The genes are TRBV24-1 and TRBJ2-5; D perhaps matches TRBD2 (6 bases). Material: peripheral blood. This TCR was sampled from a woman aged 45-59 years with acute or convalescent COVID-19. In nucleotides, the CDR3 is TGTGCCACCAGTGATGCCTCCGGGGGGACCCAGTACTTC. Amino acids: CATSDASGGTQYF.